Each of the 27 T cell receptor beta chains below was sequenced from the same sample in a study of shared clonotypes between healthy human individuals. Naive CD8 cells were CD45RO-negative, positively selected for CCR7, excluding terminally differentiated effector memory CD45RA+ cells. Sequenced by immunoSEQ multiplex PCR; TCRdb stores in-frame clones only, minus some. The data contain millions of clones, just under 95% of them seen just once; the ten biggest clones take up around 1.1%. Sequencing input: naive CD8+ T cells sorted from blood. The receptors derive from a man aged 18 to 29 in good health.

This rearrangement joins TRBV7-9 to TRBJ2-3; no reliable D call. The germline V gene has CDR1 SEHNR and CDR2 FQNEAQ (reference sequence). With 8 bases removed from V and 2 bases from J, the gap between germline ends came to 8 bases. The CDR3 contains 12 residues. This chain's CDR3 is CASLGSTDTQYF. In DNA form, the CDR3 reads TGTGCCAGCTTGGGGTCCACAGATACGCAGTATTTT.

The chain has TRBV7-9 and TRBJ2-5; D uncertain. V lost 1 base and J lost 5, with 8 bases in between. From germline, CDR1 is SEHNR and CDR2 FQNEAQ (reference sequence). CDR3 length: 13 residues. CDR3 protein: CASSLVEGETQYF. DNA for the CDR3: TGTGCCAGCAGCTTAGTGGAAGGGGAGACCCAGTACTTC.

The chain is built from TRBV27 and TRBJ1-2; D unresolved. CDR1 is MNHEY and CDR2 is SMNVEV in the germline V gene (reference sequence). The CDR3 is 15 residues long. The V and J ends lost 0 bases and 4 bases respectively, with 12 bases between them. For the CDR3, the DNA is TGTGCCAGCAGTTTATCTTCGTCGGGGTCCTATGGCTACACCTTC. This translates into CASSLSSSGSYGYTF.

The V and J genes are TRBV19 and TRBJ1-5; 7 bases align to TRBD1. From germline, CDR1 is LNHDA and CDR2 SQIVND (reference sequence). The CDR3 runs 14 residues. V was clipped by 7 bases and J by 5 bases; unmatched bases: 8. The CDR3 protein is CASNWAGGYQPQHF. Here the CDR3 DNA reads TGTGCCAGTAACTGGGCAGGGGGTTATCAGCCCCAGCATTTT. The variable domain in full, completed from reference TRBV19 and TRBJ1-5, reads DGGITQSPKYLFRKEGQNVTLSCEQNLNHDAMYWYRQDPGQGLRLIYYSQIVNDFQKGDIAEGYSVSREKKESFPLTVTSAQKNPTAFYLCASNWAGGYQPQHFGDGTRLSIL.

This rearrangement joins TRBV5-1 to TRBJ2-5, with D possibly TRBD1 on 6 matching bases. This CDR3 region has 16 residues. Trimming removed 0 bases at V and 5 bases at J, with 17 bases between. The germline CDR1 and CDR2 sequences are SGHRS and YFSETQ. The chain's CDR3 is CASSLARTVWGETQYF. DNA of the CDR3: TGCGCCAGCAGCTTGGCCCGGACAGTCTGGGGGGAGACCCAGTACTTC.

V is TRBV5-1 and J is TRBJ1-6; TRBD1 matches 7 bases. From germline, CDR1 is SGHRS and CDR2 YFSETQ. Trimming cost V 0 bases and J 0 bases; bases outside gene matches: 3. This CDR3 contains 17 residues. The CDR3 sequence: CASSLGQGFSYNSPLHF. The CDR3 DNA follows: TGCGCCAGCAGCTTGGGACAGGGATTCTCCTATAATTCACCCCTCCACTTT.

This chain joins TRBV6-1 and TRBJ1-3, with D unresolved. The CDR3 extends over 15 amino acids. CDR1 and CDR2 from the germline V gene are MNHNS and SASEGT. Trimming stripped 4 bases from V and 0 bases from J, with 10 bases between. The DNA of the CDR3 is TGTGCCAGCAGTGCAGTGTCCCTCTCTGGAAACACCATATATTTT. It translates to CASSAVSLSGNTIYF.

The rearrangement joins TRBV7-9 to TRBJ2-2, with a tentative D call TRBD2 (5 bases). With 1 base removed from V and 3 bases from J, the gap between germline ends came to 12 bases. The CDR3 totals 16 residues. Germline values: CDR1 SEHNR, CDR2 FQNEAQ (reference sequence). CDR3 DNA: TGTGCCAGCAGCTTAGTTTTTAGCGCGGACACCGGGGAGCTGTTTTTT. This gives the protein CASSLVFSADTGELFF.

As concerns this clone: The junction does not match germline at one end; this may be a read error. CDR3 sequence (DNA): TGTGCTAGCAGCCCCGGACTAGCGGAAGCGAACACCGGGGAGCTGTTTTTT. It is translated as CASSPGLAEANTGELFF. V and J are TRBV7-7 and TRBJ2-2; 10 nucleotides line up with TRBD2. The length of the CDR3 is 17 residues. CDR1 and CDR2 from the germline V gene are SSHAT and FNYEAQ (reference sequence).

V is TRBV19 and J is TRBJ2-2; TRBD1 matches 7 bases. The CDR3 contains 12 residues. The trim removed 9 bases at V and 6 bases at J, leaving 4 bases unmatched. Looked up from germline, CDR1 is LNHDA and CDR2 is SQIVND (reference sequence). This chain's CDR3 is CASTQGAGELFF. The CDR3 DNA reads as TGTGCCAGCACTCAGGGGGCCGGGGAGCTGTTTTTT.

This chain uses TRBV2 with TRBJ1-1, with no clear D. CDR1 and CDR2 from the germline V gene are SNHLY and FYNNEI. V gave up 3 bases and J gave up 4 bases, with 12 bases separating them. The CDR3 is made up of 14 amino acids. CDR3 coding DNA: TGTGCCAGCAGTGACCCTCGTAGGAGCACTGAAGCTTTCTTT. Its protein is CASSDPRRSTEAFF.

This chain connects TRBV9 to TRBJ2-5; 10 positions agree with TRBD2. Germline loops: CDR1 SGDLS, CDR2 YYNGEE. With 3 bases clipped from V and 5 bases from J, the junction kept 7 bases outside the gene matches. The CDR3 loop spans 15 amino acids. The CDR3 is CASSESGGAGETQYF. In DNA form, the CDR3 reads TGTGCCAGCAGCGAGAGCGGGGGGGCTGGTGAGACCCAGTACTTC.

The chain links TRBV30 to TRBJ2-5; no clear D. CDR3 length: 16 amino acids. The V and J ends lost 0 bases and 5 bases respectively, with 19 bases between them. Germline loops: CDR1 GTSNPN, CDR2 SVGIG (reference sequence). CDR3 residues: CAWSVPSGIGTETQYF. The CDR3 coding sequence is TGTGCCTGGAGTGTGCCATCGGGCATTGGAACCGAGACCCAGTACTTC.

The CDR3 region is CASSQDLPLETGELFF. In nucleotides, the CDR3 is TGCGCCAGCAGCCAAGATCTACCCCTAGAGACCGGGGAGCTGTTTTTT. The J gene is TRBJ2-2, the V gene TRBV4-1; D gene ambiguous. Germline V gene sequence: CDR1 MGHRA, CDR2 YSYEKL. The ends were cut back, 0 bases at V and 5 bases at J, with 13 bases in the middle. The CDR3 runs 16 residues.

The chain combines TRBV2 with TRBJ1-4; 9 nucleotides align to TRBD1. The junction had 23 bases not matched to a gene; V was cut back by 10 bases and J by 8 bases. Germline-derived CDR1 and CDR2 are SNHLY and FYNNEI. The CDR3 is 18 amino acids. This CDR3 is CATLSLGQGSLRVEKLFF. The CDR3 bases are TGTGCCACCCTGTCCCTGGGACAGGGATCGTTAAGGGTCGAAAAACTGTTTTTT.

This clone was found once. CDR3 residues: CASSFGTGLLGEQFF. CDR3 coding DNA: TGTGCCAGCAGCTTCGGGACAGGGCTCCTTGGGGAGCAGTTCTTC. The V call is TRBV5-6, the J call TRBJ2-1, with TRBD1 matching 9 bases. The CDR3 consists of 15 residues. With 2 bases clipped from V and 10 bases from J, the junction kept 10 bases outside the gene matches. The germline V gene has CDR1 SGHDT and CDR2 YYEEEE.

The CDR3 nucleotides read TGTGCCAGCTCACCTTCAGGGGGATCAGGCAATGAGCAGTTCTTC. This codes for CASSPSGGSGNEQFF. The chain recombines TRBV18 with TRBJ2-1; TRBD1 matches 7 bases. The germline gives CDR1 KGHSH, CDR2 LQKENI. V shed 3 bases and J 6 bases; nucleotides not matched to a gene: 8. This CDR3 region has 15 residues. Combining the CDR3 with reference TRBV18 and TRBJ2-1 gives the whole variable domain NAGVMQNPRHLVRRRGQEARLRCSPMKGHSHVYWYRQLPEEGLKFMVYLQKENIIDESGMPKERFSAEFPKEGPSILRIQQVVRGDSAAYFCASSPSGGSGNEQFFGPGTRLTVL.

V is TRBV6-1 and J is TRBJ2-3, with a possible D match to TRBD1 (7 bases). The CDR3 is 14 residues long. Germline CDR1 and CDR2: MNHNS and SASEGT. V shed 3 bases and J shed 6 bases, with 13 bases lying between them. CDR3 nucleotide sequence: TGTGCCAGCAGTGAGTACAGGGGAGGCGATACGCAGTATTTT. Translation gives CASSEYRGGDTQYF.

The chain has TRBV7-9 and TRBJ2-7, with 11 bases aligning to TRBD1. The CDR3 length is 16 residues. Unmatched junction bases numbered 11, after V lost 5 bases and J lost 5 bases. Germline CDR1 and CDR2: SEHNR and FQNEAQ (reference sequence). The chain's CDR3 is CASSASGTGGQNEQYF. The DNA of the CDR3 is TGTGCCAGCAGCGCCTCGGGGACAGGGGGACAGAACGAGCAGTACTTC.

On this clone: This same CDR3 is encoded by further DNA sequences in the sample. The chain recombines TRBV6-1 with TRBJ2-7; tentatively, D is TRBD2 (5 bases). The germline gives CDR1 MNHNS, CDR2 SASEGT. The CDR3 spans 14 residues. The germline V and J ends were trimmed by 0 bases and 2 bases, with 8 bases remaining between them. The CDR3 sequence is CASSEAGATYEQYF. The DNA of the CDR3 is TGTGCCAGCAGTGAAGCGGGAGCAACCTACGAGCAGTACTTC.

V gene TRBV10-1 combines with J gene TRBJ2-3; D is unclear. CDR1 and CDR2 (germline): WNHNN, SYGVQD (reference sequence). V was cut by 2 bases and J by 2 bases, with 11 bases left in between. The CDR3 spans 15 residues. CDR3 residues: CASSEDSILTDTQYF. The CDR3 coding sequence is TGCGCCAGCAGTGAGGATTCGATCCTCACAGATACGCAGTATTTT.

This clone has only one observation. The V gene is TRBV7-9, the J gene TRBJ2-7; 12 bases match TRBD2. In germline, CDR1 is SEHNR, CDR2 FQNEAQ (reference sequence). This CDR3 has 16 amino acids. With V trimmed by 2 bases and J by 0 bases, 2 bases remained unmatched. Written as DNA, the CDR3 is TGTGCCAGCAGCTTAACTAGCGGGGGGACCTCCTACGAGCAGTACTTC. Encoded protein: CASSLTSGGTSYEQYF.

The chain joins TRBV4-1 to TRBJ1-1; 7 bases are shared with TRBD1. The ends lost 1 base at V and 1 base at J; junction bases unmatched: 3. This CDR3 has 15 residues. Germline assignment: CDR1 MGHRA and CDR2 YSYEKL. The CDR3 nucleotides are TGCGCCAGCAGCCAAGTGGCAGGGGGGAACACTGAAGCTTTCTTT. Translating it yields CASSQVAGGNTEAFF.

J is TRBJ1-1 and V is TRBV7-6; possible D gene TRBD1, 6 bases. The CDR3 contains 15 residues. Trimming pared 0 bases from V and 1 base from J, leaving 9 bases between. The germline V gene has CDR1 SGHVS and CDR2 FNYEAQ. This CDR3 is CASSLAPGENTEAFF. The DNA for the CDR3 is TGTGCCAGCAGCTTAGCGCCAGGGGAGAACACTGAAGCTTTCTTT.

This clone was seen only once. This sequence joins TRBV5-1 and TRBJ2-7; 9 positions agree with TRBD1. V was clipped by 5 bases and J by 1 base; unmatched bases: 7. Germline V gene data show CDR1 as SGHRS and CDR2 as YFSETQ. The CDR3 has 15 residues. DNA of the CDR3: TGCGCCAGCAGGAGGAACAGGGGGCCATCCTACGAGCAGTACTTC. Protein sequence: CASRRNRGPSYEQYF.

CDR3 nucleotides: TGTGCCAGCAGTTTAAGGGGGACAGATGAAAAACTGTTTTTT. Its protein product is CASSLRGTDEKLFF. The genes are TRBV27 and TRBJ1-4; TRBD1 aligns across 7 bases. Germline CDR1 and CDR2: MNHEY and SMNVEV (reference sequence). The CDR3 sequence is 14 residues long. Trimming at V came to 2 bases and at J to 6 bases, leaving 3 bases not matched to a gene.

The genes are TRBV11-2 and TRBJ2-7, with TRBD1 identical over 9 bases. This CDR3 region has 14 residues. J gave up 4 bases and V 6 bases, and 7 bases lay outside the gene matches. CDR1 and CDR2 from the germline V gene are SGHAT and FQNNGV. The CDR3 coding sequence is TGTGCCAGCAGATTCGGACAGGGGAGGTACGAGCAGTACTTC. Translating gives CASRFGQGRYEQYF.